This T cell receptor (beta chain) stems from a study of T-cell reconstitution after alpha-beta-depleted transplantation in children. Study-wide points: From surviving recipient T cells and thymic progenitors came the high day-60 TCRbeta diversity observed in some patients. It was newly produced T cells that mostly accounted for T-cell counts and diversity one year after transplant. About two months after transplant, alpha-beta T cells reportedly came from several hundred expanded graft clones.

Looked up from germline, CDR1 is SGHTA and CDR2 is FQGNSA. The CDR3 length is 14 residues. Trimming took off 6 bases at V and 4 bases at J, with 13 bases between the two ends. This clonotype has more than one count but fewer than ten. Antigen unknown. Library preparation (for TCRbeta) was performed with unique molecular identifiers. TCRdb analysed the PCR reads with MiXCR anew, one entry per CDR3 protein. The profile shows hundreds of thousands of distinct CDR3 sequences, about 12% of them singletons. The TCR sequence derives from a girl aged 2 to 10 with congenital amegakaryocytic thrombocytopenia, due to receive a stem cell transplant. The V call is TRBV7-2, the J call TRBJ2-1, with D hard to call. Sequencing was performed on PBMCs, taken before TCRalphabeta/CD19-depleted stem cell transplant. As DNA, the CDR3 is TGTGCCAGCAGGGCTAATAGCCTTTACAATGAGCAGTTCTTC. Its translation: CASRANSLYNEQFF.